The rows below give T cell receptor beta chains drawn from one sample of a study of beta chain features in type 1 diabetes. Data came from immunoSEQ multiplex PCR; TCRdb stores just in-frame clones and leaves some out. The table includes about 150,000 clones, about 13% detected once. The sample was central memory CD4+ T cells from blood. These receptors were collected from a young man with type 1 diabetes. Each CDR3 is given with its conserved first and last residue. The order of the fields is J gene, clone size, D gene, V gene, CDR3 protein, CDR3 DNA. The D gene is left open where the match is weak. The size entry is marked missing in some rows and otherwise reads once, few, many or a size class.

TRBJ2-7 many . TRBV5-8 CASSLAVANGAEQYF TGTGCCAGCAGCTTGGCCGTGGCGAATGGGGCCGAGCAGTACTTC
TRBJ1-6 . . TRBV5-6 CASSLVSRDNSPLHF TGTGCCAGCAGCTTGGTCTCCAGGGATAATTCACCCCTCCACTTT
TRBJ2-4 many . TRBV7-2 CASSEAGAKNIQYF TGTGCCAGTTCTGAGGCGGGGGCCAAAAACATTCAGTACTTC
TRBJ2-7 few . TRBV27 CASSLGHPYGEQYF TGTGCCAGCAGTTTAGGACATCCATACGGCGAGCAGTACTTC
TRBJ1-4 few TRBD1 TRBV6-5 CASRDRGHTNEKLFF TGTGCCAGCAGGGACAGGGGGCATACTAATGAAAAACTGTTTTTT
TRBJ1-1 . . TRBV7-6 CASSLGTGHRSIEAFF TGTGCCAGCAGCTTAGGAACGGGACATCGATCGATTGAAGCTTTCTTT
TRBJ1-1 . TRBD1 TRBV9 CASSVVGGQGTVGNTEAFF TGTGCCAGCAGCGTAGTAGGGGGACAGGGGACTGTGGGGAACACTGAAGCTTTCTTT
TRBJ1-1 . . TRBV25-1 CASSDLVNTEAFF TGTGCCAGCAGTGATCTCGTGAACACCGAAGCTTTCTTT
TRBJ1-2 . . TRBV6-1 CASSEVIYGYTF TGTGCCAGCAGTGAAGTGATTTATGGCTACACCTTC
TRBJ1-3 . TRBD1 TRBV29-1 CSVERQGASGNTIYF TGCAGCGTTGAGAGACAGGGGGCATCTGGAAACACCATATATTTT
TRBJ1-2 . . TRBV28 CASSPEVWNYTF TGTGCCAGCAGTCCCGAGGTCTGGAACTACACCTTC
TRBJ1-5 few TRBD1 TRBV7-9 CASSPPGQGAGQPQHF TGTGCCAGCAGCCCCCCGGGACAGGGGGCGGGTCAGCCCCAGCATTTT